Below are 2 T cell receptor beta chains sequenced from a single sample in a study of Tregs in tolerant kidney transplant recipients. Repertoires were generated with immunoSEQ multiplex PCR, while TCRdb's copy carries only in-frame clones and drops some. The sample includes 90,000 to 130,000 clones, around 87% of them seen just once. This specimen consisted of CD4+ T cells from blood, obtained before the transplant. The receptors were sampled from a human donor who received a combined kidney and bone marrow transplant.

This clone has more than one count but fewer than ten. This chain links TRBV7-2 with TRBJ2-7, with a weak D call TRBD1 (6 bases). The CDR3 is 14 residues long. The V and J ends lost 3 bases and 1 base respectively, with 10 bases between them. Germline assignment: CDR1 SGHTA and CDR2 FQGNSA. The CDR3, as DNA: TGTGCCAGCAGCTTCAGGGGAGCTTCCTACGAGCAGTACTTC. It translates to CASSFRGASYEQYF. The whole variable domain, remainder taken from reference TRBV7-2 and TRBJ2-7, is GAGVSQSPSNKVTEKGKDVELRCDPISGHTALYWYRQSLGQGLEFLIYFQGNSAPDKSGLPSDRFSAERTGGSVSTLTIQRTQQEDSAVYLCASSFRGASYEQYFGPGTRLTVT.

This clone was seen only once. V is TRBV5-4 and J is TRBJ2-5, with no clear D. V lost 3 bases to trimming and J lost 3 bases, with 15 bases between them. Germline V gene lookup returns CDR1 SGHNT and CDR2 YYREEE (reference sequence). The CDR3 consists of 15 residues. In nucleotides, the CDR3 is TGTGCCAGCAGCTCCTTGTGGGCAGGAAAAGAGACCCAGTACTTC. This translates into CASSSLWAGKETQYF.